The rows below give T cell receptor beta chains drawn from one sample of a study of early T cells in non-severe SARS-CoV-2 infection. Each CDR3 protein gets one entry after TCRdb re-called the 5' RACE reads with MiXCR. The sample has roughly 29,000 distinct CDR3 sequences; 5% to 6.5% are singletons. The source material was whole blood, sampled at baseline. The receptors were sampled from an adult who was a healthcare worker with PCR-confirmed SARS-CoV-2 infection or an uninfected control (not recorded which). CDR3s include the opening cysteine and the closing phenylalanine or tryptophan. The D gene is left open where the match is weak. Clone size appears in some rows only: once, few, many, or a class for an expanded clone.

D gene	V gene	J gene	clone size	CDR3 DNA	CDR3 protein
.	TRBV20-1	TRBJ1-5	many	TGCAGTGCAGGGATGGTTGAGGGGCCCCAGCATTTT	CSAGMVEGPQHF
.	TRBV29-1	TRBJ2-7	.	TGCAGCGTTCGTCCAGGGGCTACCTACGAGCAGTACTTC	CSVRPGATYEQYF
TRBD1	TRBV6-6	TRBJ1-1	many	TGTGCCAGCAGTTACCCGCGGACAGGGAGGGATATAACTGAAGCTTTCTTT	CASSYPRTGRDITEAFF
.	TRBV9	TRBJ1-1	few	TGTGCCAGCAGCGTAGAGGGTGGGGAGAACACTGAAGCTTTCTTT	CASSVEGGENTEAFF
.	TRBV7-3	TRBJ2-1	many	TGTGCCAGCAGCTTACCAGGACACCCCTACAATGAGCAGTTCTTC	CASSLPGHPYNEQFF
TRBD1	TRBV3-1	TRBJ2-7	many	TGTGCCAGCAGCCAAGACCAAACAGGGGACGAGCAGTACTTC	CASSQDQTGDEQYF
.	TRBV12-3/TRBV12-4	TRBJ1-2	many	TGTGCCAGCAGCCGAAGGGGGATTAACTATGGCTACACCTTC	CASSRRGINYGYTF
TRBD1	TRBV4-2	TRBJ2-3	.	TGTGCCAGCAGCCTGACAGGGGGTGGCACGAACGCAGATACGCAGTATTTT	CASSLTGGGTNADTQYF
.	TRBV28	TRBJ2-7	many	TGTGCCAGCAGGGGCGGAAAGTACGAGCAGTACTTC	CASRGGKYEQYF
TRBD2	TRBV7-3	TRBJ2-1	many	TGTGCCAGCAGCTTAATTCCGGGGGGGCAAAATGAGCAGTTCTTC	CASSLIPGGQNEQFF
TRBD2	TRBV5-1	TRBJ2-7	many	TGCGCCAGCAGCCGACCCCCAGCGGGAGGAACTGGGGAGCAGTACTTC	CASSRPPAGGTGEQYF
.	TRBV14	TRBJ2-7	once	TGTGCCAGCAGCCATTACAACTCCTACGAGCAGTACTTC	CASSHYNSYEQYF
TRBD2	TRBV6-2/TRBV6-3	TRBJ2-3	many	TGTGCCAGCAGAACCCCGATTGCCGCGGGAGGAACCACAGATACGCAGTATTTT	CASRTPIAAGGTTDTQYF
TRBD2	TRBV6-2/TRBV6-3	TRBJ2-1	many	TGTGCCAGCAAAATGACTAGCGGGAGTTACAATGAGCAGTTCTTC	CASKMTSGSYNEQFF
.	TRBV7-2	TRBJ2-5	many	TGTGCCAGCAGCTTAGTAGAGACCCAGTACTTC	CASSLVETQYF
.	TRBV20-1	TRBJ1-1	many	TGCAGTGCTAGAGAGGGGGGTACTGAAGCTTTCTTT	CSAREGGTEAFF
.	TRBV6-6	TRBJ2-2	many	TGTGCCAGCAGTCCCCAAGCGGGCTGGGGTCCCGGGGAGCTGTTTTTT	CASSPQAGWGPGELFF